At least ten counts were recorded for the clone carrying this TCR beta chain. The target antigen is unknown. The data originate from a study of regulatory T cells in long-lasting Graves disease. The overall study: Newly diagnosed Graves' patients had taken antithyroid drugs under 3 months. Overall study results and limits: Persistent Graves' patients possessed reduced TCR diversity relative to recently diagnosed ones.

The CDR3 covers 14 residues. Unmatched junction bases numbered 3, after V lost 3 bases and J lost 3 bases. CDR1 and CDR2 from the germline V gene are DFQATT and SNEGSKA (reference sequence). HTBI primers from iRepertoire and Arm-PCR of CDR3 regions yielded the TCR beta libraries. TCRdb independently ran MiXCR on the multiplex PCR reads; one entry per CDR3 protein. The sample comprises 250,000 or so distinct CDR3 sequences, around 20% of which are singletons, and approximately 15% rests with the top ten. The time point denotes: newly diagnosed GD, antithyroid drugs for less than 3 months. From RNA extracted from PBMCs, the TCR library was made.

The sequence was obtained from a female donor with Graves disease. This material consisted of peripheral blood mononuclear cells (PBMCs), taken at new diagnosis, from a patient treated with antithyroid drugs. The chain combines TRBV20-1 with TRBJ1-4, with TRBD1 identical over 8 bases. The CDR3 sequence is CSASVGQANEKLFF. Written as DNA, the CDR3 is TGCAGTGCTAGTGTGGGACAGGCTAATGAAAAACTGTTTTTT.